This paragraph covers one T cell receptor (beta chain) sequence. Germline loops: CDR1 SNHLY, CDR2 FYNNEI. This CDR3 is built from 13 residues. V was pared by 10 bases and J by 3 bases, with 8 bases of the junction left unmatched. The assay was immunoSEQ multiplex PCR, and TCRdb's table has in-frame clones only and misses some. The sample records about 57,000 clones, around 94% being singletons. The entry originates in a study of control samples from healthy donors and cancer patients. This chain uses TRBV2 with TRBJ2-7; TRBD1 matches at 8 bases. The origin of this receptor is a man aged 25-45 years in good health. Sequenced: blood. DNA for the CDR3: TGTGCCACCCAGGGGGCAGCCCTCTACGAGCAGTACTTC. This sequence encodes CATQGAALYEQYF.